Listed below are T cell receptor beta chains from one sample, sequenced in a study of cytomegalovirus exposure and HLA in healthy donors. TCRdb's table, derived via immunoSEQ multiplex PCR, lists solely in-frame clones and lacks some. The table has about 120,000 clones, about 87% seen once. Sample: PBMCs. These receptors all come from a young woman in good health and CMV-seronegative. CDR3s include the opening cysteine and the closing phenylalanine or tryptophan. A D gene is named only where the DNA matches it firmly. The size field is filled for only some rows; it gives once, few, many or a size class.

clone size | J gene | V gene | D gene | CDR3 DNA | CDR3 protein
NA | TRBJ2-5 | TRBV14 | NA | TGTGCCAGCAGCCAGGGGGCTAAGGAGACCCAGTACTTC | CASSQGAKETQYF
NA | TRBJ1-2 | TRBV6-5 | NA | TGTGCCAGCAGTTACAGGCAGGGCAACGATGGCTACACCTTC | CASSYRQGNDGYTF
many | TRBJ1-2 | TRBV5-6 | NA | TGTGCCAGCAGCTTGGCGGAGGAAGCTTATGGCTATGGCTACACCTTC | CASSLAEEAYGYGYTF
NA | TRBJ2-1 | TRBV5-1 | NA | TGCGCCAGCAGCTTGGTTGGGGGCGCCGATCCTGAGCAGTTCTTC | CASSLVGGADPEQFF
few | TRBJ2-1 | TRBV6-4 | NA | TGTGCCAGCAGACGGGGCTACAATGAGCAGTTCTTC | CASRRGYNEQFF
NA | TRBJ2-7 | TRBV6-1 | TRBD1 | TGTGCCAGCAGTGATGGGACAGGGGGGGGCTACGAGCAGTACTTC | CASSDGTGGGYEQYF
NA | TRBJ2-2 | TRBV11-3 | TRBD2 | TGTGCCAGCAGCTCCGCGGGGGTCCCCGGGGAGCTGTTTTTT | CASSSAGVPGELFF
NA | TRBJ1-5 | TRBV28 | NA | TGTGCCAGCAGCAAAGACAGAGAAAATCAGCCCCAGCATTTT | CASSKDRENQPQHF
few | TRBJ2-4 | TRBV6-1 | NA | TGTGCCAGCAGTGAAGACAGATCCAAAAACATTCAGTACTTC | CASSEDRSKNIQYF
NA | TRBJ2-6 | TRBV6-4 | TRBD2 | TGTGCCAGCTCCGATGGGGAGGGTCACTCTGGGGCCAACGTCCTGACTTTC | CASSDGEGHSGANVLTF
NA | TRBJ2-7 | TRBV5-8 | TRBD1 | TGTGCCAGCAGCCTGAGGGACAGCGTTTTATACGAGCAGTACTTC | CASSLRDSVLYEQYF
NA | TRBJ2-3 | TRBV7-9 | NA | TGTGCCAGCTTGGGGAGCACATCAGATACGCAGTATTTT | CASLGSTSDTQYF
NA | TRBJ2-7 | TRBV28 | TRBD1 | TGTGCCAGCAGTTTCGGTGGGACAGGGGAGAACGAGCAGTACTTC | CASSFGGTGENEQYF
NA | TRBJ2-7 | TRBV5-1 | NA | TGCGCCAGCAGCTGGAGGGGGCTCGAGATGCCCTACGAGCAGTACTTC | CASSWRGLEMPYEQYF
NA | TRBJ2-5 | TRBV5-1 | NA | TGCGCCAGCAGCTTGTCGTTTTGGGGGGACCCTCAAGAGACCCAGTACTTC | CASSLSFWGDPQETQYF
once | TRBJ2-2 | TRBV19 | TRBD2 | TGTGCCAGTAGACGAAGCGGGAGGACGAACACCGGGGAGCTGTTTTTT | CASRRSGRTNTGELFF
NA | TRBJ1-4 | TRBV15 | NA | TGTGCCACCAGCACCCGGGTAACGGGTGAAAAACTGTTTTTT | CATSTRVTGEKLFF
NA | TRBJ2-5 | TRBV5-1 | TRBD2 | TGCGCCAGCAGCTCTGGACTAGCGGGGGCAGGGGAGACCCAGTACTTC | CASSSGLAGAGETQYF
few | TRBJ2-3 | TRBV6-5 | TRBD2 | TGTGCCAGCAGGGGAGCCGGGACTAGTGAAGATACGCAGTATTTT | CASRGAGTSEDTQYF
NA | TRBJ1-3 | TRBV18 | NA | TGTGCCAGCTCGGAACAGGGAAGCTCTGGAAACACCATATATTTT | CASSEQGSSGNTIYF
once | TRBJ2-1 | TRBV10-2 | TRBD2 | TGCGCCAGCAGTGACCCGCTAGCGGGAGATGGCCACTACAATGAGCAGTTCTTC | CASSDPLAGDGHYNEQFF
NA | TRBJ2-1 | TRBV28 | NA | TGTGCCAGCAGTTTCGGCGGGCCGTACAATGAGCAGTTCTTC | CASSFGGPYNEQFF
NA | TRBJ1-1 | TRBV28 | TRBD1 | TGTGCCAGCAGTTTAACGTTAGGAACAGGGGGCGTCATGAACACTGAAGCTTTCTTT | CASSLTLGTGGVMNTEAFF
NA | TRBJ2-7 | TRBV19 | NA | TGTGCCAGTAGGGGTTTAGGGGCCTACGAGCAGTACTTC | CASRGLGAYEQYF
NA | TRBJ2-1 | TRBV30 | TRBD2 | TGTGCCTGGACCCGGGCGAGGCAGACGTCGGCGGGAGGGAAGGCCTACAATGAGCAGTTCTTC | CAWTRARQTSAGGKAYNEQFF
once | TRBJ2-7 | TRBV28 | NA | TGTGCCAGCAGACGACAAGCCTACGAGCAGTACTTC | CASRRQAYEQYF
NA | TRBJ2-2 | TRBV19 | TRBD1 | TGTGCCAGTAGTCCCGGGACAGGGGGCTTTGCCGGGGAGCTGTTTTTT | CASSPGTGGFAGELFF
NA | TRBJ1-1 | TRBV28 | NA | TGTGCCAGCATCATGGACAGCACCTCTGAAGCTTTCTTT | CASIMDSTSEAFF
NA | TRBJ1-3 | TRBV6-6 | NA | TGTGCCAGCAGCCCCTCAGGCGACACCATATATTTT | CASSPSGDTIYF
NA | TRBJ1-5 | TRBV4-3 | TRBD1 | TGCGCCAGCAGCCAAGATTTCCAGGGGGCCGGCAATCAGCCCCAGCATTTT | CASSQDFQGAGNQPQHF
NA | TRBJ2-7 | TRBV5-1 | NA | TGCGCCAGCAGCCCCTTGGACTTCCCCTCCTACGAGCAGTACTTC | CASSPLDFPSYEQYF
NA | TRBJ1-2 | TRBV6-5 | TRBD1 | TGTGCCAGCTTAGGGGGCGGCGGTGGCTACACCTTC | CASLGGGGGYTF
NA | TRBJ1-3 | TRBV9 | NA | TGTGCCAGCAGCTCTTCGGAGGAAGGTTTGGGAAACACCATATATTTT | CASSSSEEGLGNTIYF
NA | TRBJ2-7 | TRBV11-2 | TRBD1 | TGTGCCAGCAGTCGAGGGACAGGGAAGGGGGCCTACGAGCAGTACTTC | CASSRGTGKGAYEQYF
NA | TRBJ2-2 | TRBV4-1 | TRBD1 | TGCGCCAGCAGCCACGTCCCCGGTGTCAGGGGGCCTAGGACCGGGGAGCTGTTTTTT | CASSHVPGVRGPRTGELFF
NA | TRBJ2-3 | TRBV13 | NA | TGTGCCAGCAGCCGGCTAGCCGGTGAGGATAATACGCAGTATTTT | CASSRLAGEDNTQYF
NA | TRBJ2-2 | TRBV5-1 | NA | TGCGCCAGCAGCCCCACCTTCCAGCGCCTCACGAACACCGGGGAGCTGTTTTTT | CASSPTFQRLTNTGELFF
NA | TRBJ2-7 | TRBV2 | TRBD2 | TGTGCCAGCAGTGAAAAGACTCCGGGACTAGCGGGGGGGTACGAGCAGTACTTC | CASSEKTPGLAGGYEQYF
NA | TRBJ2-4 | TRBV28 | TRBD1 | TGTGCCAGCACCCTAAGACAGGGCGGCAAAAACATTCAGTACTTC | CASTLRQGGKNIQYF
NA | TRBJ2-7 | TRBV27 | TRBD1 | TGTGCCAGCCGCCGGGACAGGAGTGAAGAGCAGTACTTC | CASRRDRSEEQYF
NA | TRBJ1-5 | TRBV6-1 | NA | TGTGCCAGCACCCGCACCTGGGCAGGGGATCAGCCCCAGCATTTT | CASTRTWAGDQPQHF
NA | TRBJ1-1 | TRBV2 | NA | TGTGCCAGCAGTCTAAGCAGGGGCACGGCCGTGAGAGCTTTCTTT | CASSLSRGTAVRAFF
NA | TRBJ2-7 | TRBV9 | NA | TGTGCCAGCAGCGCTGGGGGGACAGACGAGCAGTACTTC | CASSAGGTDEQYF
NA | TRBJ1-2 | TRBV9 | NA | TGTGCCAGCAGCGTAAACAGGGAAGTACGTGATGGCTACACCTTC | CASSVNREVRDGYTF
few | TRBJ1-5 | TRBV28 | NA | TGTGCCAGCAATAGGCAGGGAGGCCAGCCCCAGCATTTT | CASNRQGGQPQHF
NA | TRBJ2-7 | TRBV28 | NA | TGTGCCAGCAGTTTGCGCTACGAGCAGTACTTC | CASSLRYEQYF
NA | TRBJ2-1 | TRBV6-4 | TRBD2 | TGTGCCAGCAGTGTCTCGACTAGCTCGGATGAGCAGTTCTTC | CASSVSTSSDEQFF